These 13 T cell receptor beta chains originate from one sample sequenced in a study of blood T cell repertoires in COVID-19. This table comes from immunoSEQ multiplex PCR, and its TCRdb copy is limited to in-frame clones, with some not included. Of about 360,000 clones in the sample, around nine tenths were seen once. The sample taken for sequencing was peripheral blood. All receptors derive from a woman aged 55-75 years with COVID-19, enrolled during active disease.

The chain employs TRBV10-3 and TRBJ2-3, with TRBD1 matching over 7 bases. The trim removed 4 bases at V and 1 base at J, leaving 8 bases unmatched. Germline V gives CDR1 ENHRY, CDR2 SYGVKD. This CDR3 is 16 amino acids long. CDR3 in DNA: TGTGCCATCAGTGTTCGTCAGGGGGACGGCACAGATACGCAGTATTTT. Translation gives CAISVRQGDGTDTQYF.

J is TRBJ2-3 and V is TRBV7-9; D possibly corresponds to TRBD2 (5 bases). Deletions cut 5 bases from V and 0 bases from J, with 12 bases between. Germline lookup yields CDR1 SEHNR and CDR2 FQNEAQ (reference sequence). CDR3 length: 15 residues. The CDR3 DNA sequence: TGTGCCAGCAGCCCCGGGATCTATAGCACAGATACGCAGTATTTT. The encoded protein is CASSPGIYSTDTQYF.

This clone was counted once. The J gene is TRBJ2-3, the V gene TRBV2; D remains unclear. CDR1 is SNHLY and CDR2 is FYNNEI in the germline V gene. V was clipped by 6 bases and J by 2 bases, with 9 bases between them. This CDR3 region has 13 residues. DNA for the CDR3: TGTGCCAGCAGCCTTAGAATCACAGATACGCAGTATTTT. As protein: CASSLRITDTQYF.

This chain links TRBV10-3 with TRBJ1-3; 8 positions agree with TRBD1. The germline CDR1 and CDR2 sequences are ENHRY and SYGVKD. The CDR3 runs to 13 residues. V shed 8 bases and J 4 bases; nucleotides not matched to a gene: 4. CDR3 loop: CAIQDRAGNTIYF. For the CDR3, the DNA is TGTGCCATCCAGGACAGGGCAGGAAACACCATATATTTT.

This clone appeared once. DNA of the CDR3: TGCGCCAGCAGCTTGGTGGGTTGGGGGCTGAACACTGAAGCTTTCTTT. This translates into CASSLVGWGLNTEAFF. V gene TRBV5-1 combines with J gene TRBJ1-1, with D maybe TRBD1 (6 bases). Germline V gene sequence: CDR1 SGHRS, CDR2 YFSETQ. V lost 0 bases to trimming and J lost 0 bases, with 12 bases between them. The CDR3 has 16 residues. Together with reference TRBV5-1 and TRBJ1-1, the CDR3 gives the full variable domain: KAGVTQTPRYLIKTRGQQVTLSCSPISGHRSVSWYQQTPGQGLQFLFEYFSETQRNKGNFPGRFSGRQFSNSRSEMNVSTLELGDSALYLCASSLVGWGLNTEAFFGQGTRLTVV.

In this sample, this clone turned up a few times. The rearrangement links TRBV27 to TRBJ1-2; the D gene is possibly TRBD1 (5 bases). V lost 5 bases to trimming and J lost 4 bases, with 23 bases between them. This CDR3 has 17 residues. Germline CDR1 is MNHEY and CDR2 is SMNVEV (reference sequence). As DNA, the CDR3 is TGTGCCAGCAGTCCACTTTCGAGTCCGGGAGGGGCCTATGGCTACACCTTC. This encodes CASSPLSSPGGAYGYTF.

V gene TRBV4-3 combines with J gene TRBJ2-4; D may be TRBD2 (6 bases). In germline, CDR1 is LGHNA, CDR2 YSLEER. The germline V and J ends were trimmed by 0 bases and 4 bases, with 10 bases remaining between them. The CDR3 has 15 amino acids. The CDR3 protein is CASSQDGGSKNIQYF. The CDR3 coding sequence is TGCGCCAGCAGCCAAGACGGGGGATCGAAAAACATTCAGTACTTC.

The chain links TRBV6-5 to TRBJ2-7; TRBD2 is a possible D gene (6 bases). V lost 6 bases, J lost 7 bases, and 16 bases lay in between. CDR3 size: 13 residues. From germline, CDR1 is MNHEY and CDR2 SVGAGI. The CDR3 region is CASRERPEGEQYF. The CDR3 DNA reads as TGTGCCAGCAGGGAGCGCCCGGAGGGGGAGCAGTACTTC.

The chain couples TRBV7-2 to TRBJ2-3, with TRBD2 identical over 9 bases. CDR3 length equals 18 residues. Per the germline V gene, CDR1 is SGHTA and CDR2 is FQGNSA. The ends lost 4 bases at V and 2 bases at J; junction bases unmatched: 13. The CDR3 coding sequence is TGTGCCAGCAGCTCGATGGTGCGGGGGGGAAGACCCACAGATACGCAGTATTTT. Encoded protein: CASSSMVRGGRPTDTQYF.

CDR3: CASSEHLTKETEAFF. Here the CDR3 DNA reads TGTGCCAGCAGCGAACACCTGACTAAGGAGACTGAAGCTTTCTTT. This chain connects TRBV7-3 to TRBJ1-1; D unclear. There are 15 residues in the CDR3. V was trimmed by 5 bases and J by 5 bases, leaving 18 bases between them. From germline, CDR1 is SGHTA and CDR2 FQGTGA.

A few counts support this clone. The chain recombines TRBV10-3 with TRBJ1-2; no definite D call. CDR3 length equals 12 residues. Trimming cost V 6 bases and J 4 bases, with 9 bases left between them. The germline CDR1 and CDR2 sequences are ENHRY and SYGVKD. The CDR3 protein is CAISLGAYGYTF. As DNA, the CDR3 is TGTGCCATCAGCCTAGGAGCCTATGGCTACACCTTC.

The chain is built from TRBV11-2 and TRBJ2-3; maybe TRBD2 (5 bases). The length of the CDR3 is 15 residues. CDR1 is SGHAT and CDR2 is FQNNGV in the germline V gene. Deletions cut 3 bases from V and 4 bases from J, with 14 bases between. DNA for the CDR3: TGTGCCAGCAGCTTCCGAGGGAGAAACTCAGATACGCAGTATTTT. It yields the protein CASSFRGRNSDTQYF.

The rearrangement joins TRBV30 to TRBJ2-7; D is undetermined. Trimming cost V 8 bases and J 4 bases, with 6 bases left between them. Germline lookup yields CDR1 GTSNPN and CDR2 SVGIG (reference sequence). CDR3 size: 9 residues. This CDR3 is CALPYEQYF. The CDR3 DNA reads as TGTGCCCTCCCGTACGAGCAGTACTTC.